The entry below gives a single T cell receptor beta chain sequence along with its context. What this receptor recognizes is not known. Per-nucleotide qualities are absent, and no much larger clonotype sits a single base away. The data belong to a study of patients and donors after allogeneic stem cell transplantation (dated by TCRdb to about 2020). The library was obtained by RT-PCR. The data were produced on a NextSeq 550. TCRdb applied fastp at Q25 and MiXCR to the public reads, then kept only in-frame beta chains. Each record represents a unique CDR3 protein, reported with the most common genes and DNA among its rows. The sample has approximately 410,000 distinct CDR3 sequences on record, around 16% of them singletons. Around 6.8% of the sample is in the top ten clones. At the junction V is shortened by 0 bases and J by 8 bases, with 5 bases in between. The CDR3 contains 12 residues, cysteine and phenylalanine counted. Only the CDR3 portion is preserved as DNA: 36 bases, with reading frame beginning at the first base. Via the germline V gene, CDR1 is KGHDR and CDR2 SFDVKD.

The sample consisted of blood, either unsorted or a sorted T cell fraction (not recorded which). This TCR was sampled from a human donor who was either an allogeneic HSCT recipient or a stem cell or donor lymphocyte infusion donor (not recorded which). It is not recorded whose cells these are; they may come from a transplant donor. The sequence joins TRBV24-1 to TRBJ2-3, with the D gene not clear enough to name. The CDR3 sequence is CATSDLFGTQYF. DNA sequence: TGTGCCACCAGTGATTTGTTCGGTACGCAGTATTTT.